This T cell receptor (beta chain) was profiled in a study of blood T cells in healthy people across ages. Donor samples were obtained from healthy Caucasian individuals from Russia, aged 6 to 90. A minimum of 6 million PBMCs was isolated per sample. Combining a sample-barcoded 5' primer with a J-beta primer mix, a second PCR ran for about 6 to 11 cycles. CDR3-containing paired-end reads numbered at least 3 million in each sample. TCRdb itself ran the 5' RACE reads through MiXCR, one entry per CDR3 protein. Of roughly 1,800,000 distinct CDR3 sequences in the sample, roughly 49% were seen once. The sequence derives from a woman between 35 and 50 years old in good health. Material for sequencing was blood.

The CDR3 DNA is TGTGCCATCAGCGATGGGACAGGGGATGAAAAACTGTTTTTT. This gives the protein CAISDGTGDEKLFF. The genes are TRBV10-3 and TRBJ1-4; 10 bases fit TRBD1. CDR3 size: 14 residues. Germline V gene data show CDR1 as ENHRY and CDR2 as SYGVKD. V gave up 6 bases and J gave up 6 bases; unmatched junction bases: 4.